This TCR beta chain comes out of a study of blood T cells in healthy people across ages. A J-beta primer mix and a sample-barcoded 5' primer were used in a second PCR of roughly 6 to 12 cycles. One entry per CDR3 protein, called by TCRdb with MiXCR from the 5' RACE reads. The sample has 1.5 million or so distinct CDR3 sequences; roughly 43% are singletons. The donors, aged 6 to 90, were healthy Caucasians from Russia. This clonotype was observed a few times. Germline-derived CDR1 and CDR2 are SQVTM and ANQGSEA. This CDR3 region has 14 residues. V dropped 0 bases and J dropped 4 bases, with 12 bases sitting between them.

J is TRBJ1-2 and V is TRBV29-1; D call uncertain. The sequencing input was blood. The sequence was collected from a woman aged 18-35 years in good health. DNA for the CDR3: TGCAGCGTTGAAGATGGCACCGTTGGCTATGGCTACACCTTC. This encodes CSVEDGTVGYGYTF.